These 18 T cell receptor beta chains came from one sample sequenced in a study of beta chain features in type 1 diabetes. The authors reverse transcribed all of the isolated RNA, so sequencing captured expressed TCRB transcripts. TCRdb's copy holds only in-frame clones and misses some; the assay was immunoSEQ multiplex PCR. The repertoire holds 150,000 to 180,000 clones, with 8.1% as singletons. The sample was central memory CD4+ T cells from blood. The receptors were sampled from a man aged 18 to 35 in good health.

The chain employs TRBV7-9 and TRBJ1-5, with D perhaps TRBD1 (6 bases). This CDR3 comprises 13 residues. Germline V CDR1 and CDR2: SEHNR, FQNEAQ (reference sequence). Trimming took 6 bases from V and 7 from J, leaving 13 bases between them. CDR3 coding DNA: TGTGCCAGCAGTTCACAGGGAAGACAGCCCCAGCATTTT. It yields the protein CASSSQGRQPQHF.

A few counts support this clone. The V call is TRBV7-3, the J call TRBJ2-2; the D is unclear. Looked up from germline, CDR1 is SGHTA and CDR2 is FQGTGA. There are 14 residues in the CDR3. V was shortened by 1 base and J by 4 bases, with 7 bases between the two germline ends. The CDR3 bases are TGTGCCAGCAGCTTAAGTTCCATCACCGGGGAGCTGTTTTTT. Encoded protein: CASSLSSITGELFF.

This clone was counted a few times. The chain links TRBV5-6 to TRBJ2-7; 12 nucleotides match TRBD1. Looked up from germline, CDR1 is SGHDT and CDR2 is YYEEEE. The CDR3 runs to 16 residues. V gave up 5 bases and J gave up 5 bases; unmatched junction bases: 11. CDR3 in DNA: TGTGCCAGCAGACCACCCCCCGGGACAGGGGGCCACGAGCAGTACTTC. Protein sequence: CASRPPPGTGGHEQYF.

The sample holds a few counts of this clone. The V call is TRBV28, the J call TRBJ2-3; 8 bases are shared with TRBD2. Germline-derived CDR1 and CDR2 are MDHEN and SYDVKM. The CDR3 is 15 amino acids. Trimming removed 3 bases from V and 4 bases from J; junction bases left unmatched: 6. CDR3 DNA sequence: TGTGCCAGCAGTTTGGGTGGGACTAGAGCAGATACGCAGTATTTT. It specifies CASSLGGTRADTQYF. The entire variable domain, with the rest obtained from reference TRBV28 and TRBJ2-3, is as follows: DVKVTQSSRYLVKRTGEKVFLECVQDMDHENMFWYRQDPGLGLRLIYFSYDVKMKEKGDIPEGYSVSREKKERFSLILESASTNQTSMYLCASSLGGTRADTQYFGPGTRLTVL.

This clone was detected only a few times. The rearrangement links TRBV7-2 to TRBJ2-2; TRBD2 aligns across 9 bases. The CDR3 sequence is 16 residues long. The V segment lost 5 bases and the J segment 4 bases; nucleotides outside the gene matches: 8. Germline values: CDR1 SGHTA, CDR2 FQGNSA. Here the CDR3 DNA reads TGTGCCAGCAGCCCCCGGTATAGCGGGAGCACCGGGGAGCTGTTTTTT. It translates to CASSPRYSGSTGELFF.

The chain joins TRBV7-9 to TRBJ1-2, with D perhaps TRBD1 (5 bases). The germline V and J ends were trimmed by 7 bases and 3 bases, with 9 bases remaining between them. CDR1 is SEHNR and CDR2 is FQNEAQ in the germline V gene (reference sequence). The CDR3 loop spans 12 amino acids. CDR3 nucleotide sequence: TGTGCCAGCACCCCGGGGGACTATGGCTACACCTTC. It yields the protein CASTPGDYGYTF. Supplemented by reference TRBV7-9 and TRBJ1-2, the full variable domain reads DTGVSQNPRHKITKRGQNVTFRCDPISEHNRLYWYRQTLGQGPEFLTYFQNEAQLEKSRLLSDRFSAERPKGSFSTLEIQRTEQGDSAMYLCASTPGDYGYTFGSGTRLTVV.

This clone was seen a single time. This chain joins TRBV29-1 and TRBJ1-1; 8 positions match TRBD1. CDR3 length: 16 amino acids. Germline assignment: CDR1 SQVTM and CDR2 ANQGSEA. The V segment lost 4 bases and the J segment 1 base; nucleotides outside the gene matches: 11. CDR3 sequence (DNA): TGCAGCGTTGGGGATCTCAGGGGGCGCGGGAACACTGAAGCTTTCTTT. This encodes CSVGDLRGRGNTEAFF.

V usage is TRBV28 and J usage is TRBJ1-2; possible D gene TRBD1, 5 bases. V was clipped by 6 bases and J by 7 bases, with 21 bases between them. The length of the CDR3 is 15 residues. The germline V gene encodes CDR1 MDHEN and CDR2 SYDVKM. DNA for the CDR3: TGTGCCAGCAGCCCTGCGGCAGGGCCTTGGGGTGGCTACACCTTC. This sequence encodes CASSPAAGPWGGYTF.

This clone has a count of ten or more. The rearrangement joins TRBV10-3 to TRBJ1-2; 7 bases are shared with TRBD1. This CDR3 region has 11 residues. V was clipped by 4 bases and J by 13 bases; unmatched bases: 6. Germline lookup yields CDR1 ENHRY and CDR2 SYGVKD. CDR3 DNA sequence: TGTGCCATCAGTGCGGACAGGCTCGCCACCTTC. Translation: CAISADRLATF.

This clone was seen only a few times. This sequence joins TRBV19 and TRBJ1-2, with D tentatively TRBD1 (6 bases). The CDR3 has 14 amino acids. Germline V gene sequence: CDR1 LNHDA, CDR2 SQIVND (reference sequence). The ends were cut back, 3 bases at V and 4 bases at J, with 12 bases in the middle. The CDR3 region is CASSIQPRGYGYTF. The CDR3 region has the DNA TGTGCCAGTAGTATTCAGCCCAGGGGCTATGGCTACACCTTC.

At least ten counts were recorded for this clone. The chain recombines TRBV30 with TRBJ1-1; TRBD1 might be the D (5 bases). CDR1 is GTSNPN and CDR2 is SVGIG in the germline V gene (reference sequence). Trimming stripped 4 bases from V and 0 bases from J, with 15 bases between. The CDR3 consists of 15 residues. The CDR3 sequence is CAWNGGGGMNTEAFF. The CDR3 nucleotides read TGTGCCTGGAACGGAGGCGGGGGAATGAACACTGAAGCTTTCTTT.

This sequence joins TRBV5-1 and TRBJ1-1, with D perhaps TRBD1 (5 bases). The length of the CDR3 is 13 residues. CDR1 SGHRS and CDR2 YFSETQ come from the germline V gene. V gave up 6 bases and J gave up 1 base, with 10 bases separating them. The CDR3 spells CASKGEPNTEAFF. DNA of the CDR3: TGCGCCAGCAAAGGGGAACCGAACACTGAAGCTTTCTTT.

This clone appeared a few times. The chain combines TRBV5-4 with TRBJ2-5, with 15 bases aligning to TRBD2. V shed 4 bases, J shed 4 bases, and the junction held 2 bases outside the gene matches. Germline CDR1 is SGHNT and CDR2 is YYREEE (reference sequence). The CDR3 length is 15 residues. The CDR3 region has the DNA TGTGCCAGCAGCCGGGGACTAGCGGGAGGAGAGACCCAGTACTTC. This codes for CASSRGLAGGETQYF.

The CDR3 DNA follows: TGTGCCAGCTCGCGACAGTTAACTACAACTAATGAAAAACTGTTTTTT. Its protein is CASSRQLTTTNEKLFF. The chain employs TRBV7-8 and TRBJ1-4, with D possibly TRBD1 on 5 matching bases. Trimming shortened V by 8 bases and J by 0 bases, and 16 bases separated the two germline ends. The CDR3 has 16 residues. The germline V gene encodes CDR1 SGHVS and CDR2 FQNEAQ.

This clone appeared a few times. The V gene is TRBV28, the J gene TRBJ2-2, with D unclear. CDR3 length equals 13 residues. The germline gives CDR1 MDHEN, CDR2 SYDVKM. Trimming stripped 6 bases from V and 1 base from J, with 6 bases between. CDR3 sequence: CASRDMNTGELFF. CDR3 nucleotide sequence: TGTGCCAGCAGAGACATGAACACCGGGGAGCTGTTTTTT.

This clone was recorded at least ten times. V is TRBV7-2 and J is TRBJ1-6; TRBD1 agrees at 9 bases. The germline V gene encodes CDR1 SGHTA and CDR2 FQGNSA. This CDR3 has 16 amino acids. The J segment lost 6 bases and the V segment lost 2 bases, leaving 5 bases of the junction unmatched. CDR3 amino acids: CASSLIPGQGNSPLHF. As DNA, the CDR3 is TGTGCCAGCAGCTTAATTCCGGGACAGGGTAATTCACCCCTCCACTTT.

This clone was picked up a small number of times. CDR3: CASRTGPIYEQYF. The CDR3 DNA sequence: TGTGCCAGCAGGACAGGGCCCATCTACGAGCAGTACTTC. The chain combines TRBV28 with TRBJ2-7; 7 nucleotides align to TRBD1. The CDR3 length is 13 residues. V gave up 6 bases and J gave up 3 bases; unmatched junction bases: 5. CDR1 is MDHEN, CDR2 SYDVKM, per germline.

A few counts support this clone. The chain employs TRBV5-4 and TRBJ2-5; TRBD1 matches at 7 bases. J gave up 2 bases and V 4 bases, and 14 bases lay outside the gene matches. This CDR3 has 17 residues. The V gene's germline CDR1 is SGHNT and CDR2 YYREEE (reference sequence). Here the CDR3 reads CASSPQYGTALQETQYF. The CDR3 DNA reads as TGTGCCAGCAGCCCTCAATACGGGACAGCGTTGCAAGAGACCCAGTACTTC.